This TCR beta chain originates from a study of T cell responses to AZD1222 COVID-19 vaccine. The study's findings and limits: There were vaccine-associated CD4 TCRs across spike, dominant at 160-218 and 743-854. The sample set comprised mostly white British donors with more females, and clonal diversity was possibly underestimated.

TCRdb keeps only in-frame clones here, not all; method: immunoSEQ multiplex PCR. The repertoire holds about 94,000 clones, with approximately 88% as singletons. Points on this clone: Its target is unknown.

The junction had 12 bases not matched to a gene; V was cut back by 6 bases and J by 4 bases. Germline CDR1 is MNHEY and CDR2 is SVGAGI. The CDR3 is 15 residues long. Second-dose recipients at about 4 or about 12 weeks were treated as one pooled group. The starting material was peripheral blood, obtained 28 days after the second AZD1222 dose. The chain recombines TRBV6-5 with TRBJ2-7, with 7 nucleotides matching TRBD1. This clonotype originated in an adult who received the AZD1222 COVID-19 vaccine. In DNA, the CDR3 is TGTGCCAGCAGGAGCCTTACAGGGGCCTATTACGAGCAGTACTTC. This translates into CASRSLTGAYYEQYF.